The rows below give T cell receptor beta chains drawn from one sample of a study of T cell repertoires in cytomegalovirus infection. From the reads, TCRdb called clonotypes with MiXCR, one entry per CDR3 protein. Among approximately 990,000 distinct CDR3 sequences, 31% were seen once, and the ten largest hold under 15%. No antigen is known for these receptors. Sequencing was performed on cultured CD8+ T cells from PBMCs, taken from culture after CMV antigen stimulation. The receptors were gathered from a human donor in good health (CMV status not recorded). Some clones in this sample may be carry-over from other donors' samples. Each CDR3 is given with its conserved first and last residue. A D gene is named only where the DNA matches it firmly. Clone size is stated in some rows and not others, as once, few, many or a class when expanded.

clone_size	d_call	v_call	j_call	cdr3_aa	cdr3_nt
few	TRBD1	TRBV24-1	TRBJ2-5	CATSDRTGGTETQYF	TGTGCCACCAGTGACCGGACAGGGGGCACAGAGACCCAGTACTTC
few	.	TRBV5-6	TRBJ2-3	CASSLDGARAADTQYF	TGTGCCAGCAGCTTGGATGGAGCAAGGGCCGCAGATACGCAGTATTTT
few	.	TRBV11-2	TRBJ2-2	CASTSERRTGELFF	TGTGCCAGCACCTCCGAGAGACGTACCGGGGAGCTGTTTTTT
.	.	TRBV5-6	TRBJ2-7	CASSLGWGGEQYF	TGTGCCAGCAGCCTTGGGTGGGGCGGCGAGCAGTACTTC
few	.	TRBV7-9	TRBJ2-5	CASSSSQIGETQYF	TGTGCCAGCAGCTCTAGTCAGATCGGGGAGACCCAGTACTTC
many	TRBD2	TRBV7-2	TRBJ2-1	CASSLGSGVSNEQFF	TGTGCCAGCAGCTTGGGTAGCGGGGTGAGCAATGAGCAGTTCTTC
few	.	TRBV10-3	TRBJ2-5	CAIKEGLQETQYF	TGTGCCATCAAGGAGGGCCTACAAGAGACCCAGTACTTC
.	.	TRBV3-1	TRBJ1-1	CASSHRGETEAFF	TGTGCCAGCAGCCATCGGGGGGAAACTGAAGCTTTCTTT
many	.	TRBV12-3/TRBV12-4	TRBJ1-1	CASLGSRDHTEAFF	TGTGCCAGCTTGGGGAGCAGGGACCACACTGAAGCTTTCTTT
.	.	TRBV19	TRBJ1-5	CASSLPLRGWNQPQHF	TGTGCCAGTAGTCTCCCATTGAGGGGGTGGAATCAGCCCCAGCATTTT
.	TRBD2	TRBV9	TRBJ2-7	CASSFGGGASYEQYF	TGTGCCAGCAGCTTCGGGGGGGGGGCGTCCTACGAGCAGTACTTC
few	.	TRBV6-5	TRBJ2-5	CASSYANPKTPQETQYF	TGTGCCAGCAGTTACGCCAACCCTAAAACCCCCCAAGAGACCCAGTACTTC
.	.	TRBV19	TRBJ2-5	CATQDLGETQYF	TGTGCCACGCAGGATCTCGGGGAGACCCAGTACTTC
few	.	TRBV28	TRBJ1-5	CASSLPPRGNSNQPQHF	TGTGCCAGCAGTTTGCCGCCCCGGGGTAATAGCAATCAGCCCCAGCATTTT
.	.	TRBV6-2/TRBV6-3	TRBJ1-1	CASSYTGDVPNTEAFF	TGTGCCAGCAGTTACACCGGGGACGTTCCGAACACTGAAGCTTTCTTT
.	TRBD1	TRBV2	TRBJ1-2	CASPRSDRADGYTF	TGTGCCAGCCCTAGATCGGACAGGGCGGATGGCTACACCTTC
.	.	TRBV28	TRBJ2-3	CASSLGLPHTDTQYF	TGTGCCAGCAGTTTAGGGCTCCCCCACACAGATACGCAGTATTTT
.	.	TRBV27	TRBJ1-2	CASRYTSNYGYTF	TGTGCCAGCAGGTACACCTCTAACTATGGCTACACCTTC
.	TRBD2	TRBV12-3/TRBV12-4	TRBJ2-1	CASSTPGLVVFNEQFF	TGTGCCAGCAGTACCCCGGGACTAGTAGTTTTCAATGAGCAGTTCTTC
.	.	TRBV2	TRBJ1-2	CASSEGQVYGYTF	TGTGCCAGCAGTGAAGGTCAGGTCTATGGCTACACCTTC
few	.	TRBV6-6	TRBJ1-1	CASSYTRVNTEAFF	TGTGCCAGCAGTTACACGCGGGTGAACACTGAAGCTTTCTTT
many	TRBD2	TRBV6-2/TRBV6-3	TRBJ2-1	CASSPLAGPSYNEQFF	TGTGCCAGCAGCCCCTTAGCGGGGCCCTCCTACAATGAGCAGTTCTTC
.	TRBD2	TRBV7-9	TRBJ2-1	CASSLSGGGASDEQFF	TGTGCCAGCAGCTTATCCGGCGGGGGGGCCTCGGATGAGCAGTTCTTC
few	.	TRBV29-1	TRBJ2-7	CSVGSINSYEQYF	TGCAGCGTTGGGTCGATTAATTCCTACGAGCAGTACTTC
many	.	TRBV7-2	TRBJ2-1	CAGGLGNEQFF	TGTGCCGGGGGGCTGGGGAATGAGCAGTTCTTC
.	.	TRBV6-6	TRBJ1-1	CASGYWAVNTEAFF	TGTGCCAGCGGTTATTGGGCGGTGAACACTGAAGCTTTCTTT
many	.	TRBV7-8	TRBJ2-1	CASSRSGRSYNEQFF	TGTGCCAGCAGTCGATCCGGGAGATCCTACAATGAGCAGTTCTTC
.	TRBD1	TRBV25-1	TRBJ2-1	CASGQGYEQFF	TGTGCCAGCGGACAGGGCTATGAGCAGTTCTTC